Listed here is a single T cell receptor (beta chain). What it binds is unknown. Naive CD8 cells comprised CD45RO-negative, CCR7-positively selected cells, excluding terminally differentiated effector memory CD45RA+ cells. Each of the donors was a healthy adult who was HIV-negative and had not had a recent acute infection or vaccination. The data stem from a study of shared clonotypes between healthy human individuals. Study observations and caveats: Represented diversity, genetic and exposure-history alike, was limited by few donors. Among the subsets, naive ones generally showed larger estimated richness than memory ones. Generation probabilities were higher for clonotypes shared across all four sorted-subset donors than for unshared ones.

V was cut by 3 bases and J by 5 bases, with 6 bases left in between. Germline lookup yields CDR1 ENHRY and CDR2 SYGVKD. This CDR3 has 12 amino acids. Data came from immunoSEQ multiplex PCR; TCRdb stores just in-frame clones and leaves some out. This table holds under 1 million clones, almost 95% found once. This rearrangement joins TRBV10-3 to TRBJ2-3; no clear D. The sample taken for sequencing was naive CD8+ T cells sorted from blood. The receptor was isolated from a man younger than 45 in good health. The CDR3 is CAISEPGDTQYF. Here the CDR3 DNA reads TGTGCCATCAGTGAACCGGGAGATACGCAGTATTTT.